Listed below are T cell receptor beta chains from one sample, sequenced in a study of post-analysis software for immune sequencing data. TCRdb independently ran MiXCR on the PCR reads; one entry per CDR3 protein. The sample lists approximately 730,000 distinct CDR3 sequences, roughly 27% occurring once. Sequencing was performed on blood. Receptors were obtained from a girl between 10 and 17 years old with multiple sclerosis. CDR3s include the opening cysteine and the closing phenylalanine or tryptophan. The D gene is left open where the match is weak. Size values are once, few and many counts, or a class for expanded clones, and some rows have none.

len: 16
v_gene: TRBV7-9
d_gene: TRBD1
abundance: -
j_gene: TRBJ1-1
CDR3nt: TGTGCCAGCAGCTTAGTCCCCAACAGGGGAGACACTGAAGCTTTCTTT
CDR3aa: CASSLVPNRGDTEAFF

len: 15
v_gene: TRBV5-1
d_gene: TRBD1
abundance: few
j_gene: TRBJ2-5
CDR3nt: TGCGCCAGCAGCTTTACAGGGGGCGCGGGAGAGACCCAGTACTTC
CDR3aa: CASSFTGGAGETQYF

len: 13
v_gene: TRBV5-1
d_gene: TRBD2
abundance: -
j_gene: TRBJ2-1
CDR3nt: TGCGCCAGCAGCTACGAAACTAGCGGGAGAAAGTTCTTC
CDR3aa: CASSYETSGRKFF

len: 14
v_gene: TRBV4-1
d_gene: -
abundance: few
j_gene: TRBJ2-7
CDR3nt: TGCGCCAGCAGCCGTAGTATCGCCACAGCCGAGCAGTACTTC
CDR3aa: CASSRSIATAEQYF

len: 14
v_gene: TRBV29-1
d_gene: -
abundance: -
j_gene: TRBJ2-7
CDR3nt: TGCAGCGTTAGATACCGGGACGCCTCCTACGAGCAGTACTTC
CDR3aa: CSVRYRDASYEQYF

len: 16
v_gene: TRBV27
d_gene: TRBD2
abundance: -
j_gene: TRBJ2-7
CDR3nt: TGTGCCAGCAGTCCCCGGAGACTAGCGCGGCCCTACGAGCAGTACTTC
CDR3aa: CASSPRRLARPYEQYF

len: 16
v_gene: TRBV10-3
d_gene: TRBD2
abundance: few
j_gene: TRBJ2-3
CDR3nt: TGTGCCATCAGTGAGTCGATGAGCGGGAGGCCAGATACGCAGTATTTT
CDR3aa: CAISESMSGRPDTQYF

len: 14
v_gene: TRBV28
d_gene: TRBD2
abundance: -
j_gene: TRBJ2-1
CDR3nt: TGTGCCAGCAGTGCAGGACTAGTCTACAATGAGCAGTTCTTC
CDR3aa: CASSAGLVYNEQFF

len: 15
v_gene: TRBV20-1
d_gene: TRBD1
abundance: -
j_gene: TRBJ1-4
CDR3nt: TGCAGTGCTAGATGGGACAGAGCAACTAATGAAAAACTGTTTTTT
CDR3aa: CSARWDRATNEKLFF

len: 18
v_gene: TRBV7-2
d_gene: TRBD2
abundance: few
j_gene: TRBJ2-1
CDR3nt: TGTGCCAGCAGCTTAGCGTTTCGAGCGGGGGGGCCTGAGAATGAGCAGTTCTTC
CDR3aa: CASSLAFRAGGPENEQFF

len: 13
v_gene: TRBV20-1
d_gene: -
abundance: -
j_gene: TRBJ1-1
CDR3nt: TGCAGTGCAACCGGGACACCAACCACTGAAGCTTTCTTT
CDR3aa: CSATGTPTTEAFF

len: 14
v_gene: TRBV20-1
d_gene: -
abundance: -
j_gene: TRBJ2-7
CDR3nt: TGCAGTGCTAGAGGGGATCAGCGGACTGGCGAGCAGTACTTC
CDR3aa: CSARGDQRTGEQYF

len: 13
v_gene: TRBV29-1
d_gene: -
abundance: -
j_gene: TRBJ1-5
CDR3nt: TGCAGCGTTAGGATCGGTAGCAATCAGCCCCAGCATTTT
CDR3aa: CSVRIGSNQPQHF

len: 16
v_gene: TRBV7-2
d_gene: -
abundance: -
j_gene: TRBJ2-7
CDR3nt: TGTGCCAGCAGCTTAGCGTCGAGACTACCCGCCTACGAGCAGTACTTC
CDR3aa: CASSLASRLPAYEQYF

len: 12
v_gene: TRBV3-1
d_gene: -
abundance: few
j_gene: TRBJ2-7
CDR3nt: TGTGCCGGCAGCCCGATAGGGTCCGAGCAGTACTTC
CDR3aa: CAGSPIGSEQYF

len: 16
v_gene: TRBV5-1
d_gene: TRBD1
abundance: few
j_gene: TRBJ2-1
CDR3nt: TGCGCCAGCAGCTTGGTGGGACAGGGGAGCTACAATGAGCAGTTCTTC
CDR3aa: CASSLVGQGSYNEQFF

len: 17
v_gene: TRBV15
d_gene: TRBD1
abundance: -
j_gene: TRBJ2-1
CDR3nt: TGTGCCACCAGCAGATACACACAGGGGAATCGCCACGATGAGCAGTTCTTC
CDR3aa: CATSRYTQGNRHDEQFF

len: 16
v_gene: TRBV28
d_gene: TRBD1
abundance: -
j_gene: TRBJ2-3
CDR3nt: TGTGCCAGCAGTTTAGGCTGGGACAGGAGGACAGATACGCAGTATTTT
CDR3aa: CASSLGWDRRTDTQYF

len: 16
v_gene: TRBV7-9
d_gene: TRBD1
abundance: few
j_gene: TRBJ1-1
CDR3nt: TGTGCCAGCAGCAACCGGGACAGGGGGCGAGGAACTGAAGCTTTCTTT
CDR3aa: CASSNRDRGRGTEAFF

len: 15
v_gene: TRBV5-8
d_gene: -
abundance: few
j_gene: TRBJ1-6
CDR3nt: TGTGCCAGCGGTCCGGAGAGCTCCTATAATTCACCCCTCCACTTT
CDR3aa: CASGPESSYNSPLHF

len: 15
v_gene: TRBV6-5
d_gene: -
abundance: few
j_gene: TRBJ1-1
CDR3nt: TGTGCCAGCAGTCGGGCCGGGTTTGGGAACACTGAAGCTTTCTTT
CDR3aa: CASSRAGFGNTEAFF

len: 16
v_gene: TRBV5-5
d_gene: TRBD1
abundance: few
j_gene: TRBJ2-7
CDR3nt: TGTGCCAGCAGATACACACCCGGGACAGCTTCTCTCGAGCAGTACTTC
CDR3aa: CASRYTPGTASLEQYF